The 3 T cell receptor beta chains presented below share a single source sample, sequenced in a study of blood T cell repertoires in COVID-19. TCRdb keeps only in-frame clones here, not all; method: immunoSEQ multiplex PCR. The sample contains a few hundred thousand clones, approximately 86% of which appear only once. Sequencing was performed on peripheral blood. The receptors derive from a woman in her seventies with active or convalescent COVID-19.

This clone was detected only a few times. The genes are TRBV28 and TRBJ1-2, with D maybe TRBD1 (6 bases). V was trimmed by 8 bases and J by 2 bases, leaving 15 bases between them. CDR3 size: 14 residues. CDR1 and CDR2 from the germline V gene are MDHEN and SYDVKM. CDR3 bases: TGTGCCAGCGAATCCCCAGGGGCAAACTATGGCTACACCTTC. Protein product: CASESPGANYGYTF.

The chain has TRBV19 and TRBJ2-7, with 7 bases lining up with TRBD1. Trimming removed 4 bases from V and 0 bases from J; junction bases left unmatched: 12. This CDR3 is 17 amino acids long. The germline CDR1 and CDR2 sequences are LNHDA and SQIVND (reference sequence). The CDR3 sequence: CASSTRDSLRSSYEQYF. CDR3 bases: TGTGCCAGTAGTACTCGGGACAGCTTGAGGAGCTCCTACGAGCAGTACTTC.

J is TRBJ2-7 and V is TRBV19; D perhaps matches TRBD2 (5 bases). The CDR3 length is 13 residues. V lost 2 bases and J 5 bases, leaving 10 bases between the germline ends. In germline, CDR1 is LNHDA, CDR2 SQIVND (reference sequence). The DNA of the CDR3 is TGTGCCAGTAGTATAAGAGGGAACCACGAGCAGTACTTC. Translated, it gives CASSIRGNHEQYF.